This T cell receptor (beta chain) originates from a study of shared clonotypes between healthy human individuals. Study-wide results and caveats: An effect of sequencing depth on clonotype sharing among donors was expected.

Healthy HIV-negative adults without recent acute infections or vaccinations served as donors. The authors' processing: With immunoSEQ giving junction-only sequences and no quality scores, filtering differed. Here immunoSEQ multiplex PCR was the method, and the copy in TCRdb shows in-frame clones only, minus some. D and trimming come from the DNA, and the V and J calls and clone size come from that table. The profile covers 550,000 to 700,000 clones, with roughly 72% appearing a single time and under 2% taken by the ten largest. Note on this clone: Its specificity is unknown.

The CDR3 totals 19 residues. Germline CDR1 and CDR2: LGHNA and YNFKEQ. The V and J ends lost 0 bases and 9 bases, in that order; junction bases with no gene match: 18. V gene TRBV4-2 combines with J gene TRBJ2-1; 9 bases fit TRBD2. The sequencing input was memory CD4+ T cells sorted from blood. Subset given: CD45RA-negative fraction. This receptor was identified in a woman in her 30s in good health. This CDR3 is CASSQDRRAASGKGGEQFF. DNA of the CDR3: TGTGCCAGCAGCCAAGATCGCCGGGCCGCTAGCGGGAAGGGCGGTGAGCAGTTCTTC.